This T cell receptor beta chain is drawn from a study of blood T cell repertoires in COVID-19. Background on the study: From the United States, Italy and Spain came samples of acute and convalescent COVID-19. The analysed material was cDNA or gDNA that came from T cells, B-cell-depleted T cells, or PBMCs.

Generated by immunoSEQ multiplex PCR, the TCRdb table keeps only in-frame clones and is missing some. Here the sample spans about 260,000 clones, about 90% being singletons. With 0 bases removed from V and 7 bases from J, the gap between germline ends came to 13 bases. The CDR3 has 16 amino acids. CDR1 and CDR2 from the germline V gene are LGHNA and YSLEER. V usage is TRBV4-3 and J usage is TRBJ1-6; D unresolved. The sequence was collected from a person aged 18-30 years with COVID-19, enrolled during active disease. Sequences were obtained from peripheral blood. The CDR3 nucleotides are TGCGCCAGCAGCCAAGATGGTCGAGTCGTAAATTCACCCCTCCACTTT. Protein sequence: CASSQDGRVVNSPLHF.